Listed below are T cell receptor beta chains from one sample, sequenced in a study of CXCR3-negative and CXCR3-positive naive CD8 T cells. No DNA is given; TCRdb re-called the 5' RACE reads and lists each CDR3 protein once. The sample table sets out 100,000 to 150,000 distinct CDR3 sequences. Material: naive CXCR3- CD8+ T cells from blood. These receptor sequences come from a human donor in good health. Some clones in this sample may be carry-over from other donors' samples. Each CDR3 is given with its conserved first and last residue.

v_call: TRBV7-2
j_call: TRBJ2-7
cdr3_aa: CASTPSFSGGYEQYF

v_call: TRBV28
j_call: TRBJ2-2
cdr3_aa: CASSLRDRGREIDTGELFF

v_call: TRBV6-6
j_call: TRBJ2-1
cdr3_aa: CASSYDSTSVNEQFF

v_call: TRBV12-3/TRBV12-4
j_call: TRBJ1-2
cdr3_aa: CASSPGQGESYTF

v_call: TRBV29-1
j_call: TRBJ2-1
cdr3_aa: CSVLREQGEQFF

v_call: TRBV4-1
j_call: TRBJ2-7
cdr3_aa: CASTPLGASSYEQYF

v_call: TRBV5-1
j_call: TRBJ2-4
cdr3_aa: CASSYGGAQNIQYF

v_call: TRBV7-9
j_call: TRBJ1-1
cdr3_aa: CASSPELNTEAFF

v_call: TRBV9
j_call: TRBJ1-2
cdr3_aa: CASSVRGLGYTF

v_call: TRBV19
j_call: TRBJ2-7
cdr3_aa: CASSPPDSPSYEQYF

v_call: TRBV7-7
j_call: TRBJ1-4
cdr3_aa: CASSPPKPPGQTNEKLFF

v_call: TRBV11-2
j_call: TRBJ2-5
cdr3_aa: CASSSYTTQETQYF

v_call: TRBV7-6
j_call: TRBJ2-1
cdr3_aa: CASSFSYGGGNEQFF

v_call: TRBV20-1
j_call: TRBJ2-7
cdr3_aa: CSARDLDRVDHEQYF

v_call: TRBV28
j_call: TRBJ2-5
cdr3_aa: CASRVGSQGVQETQYF

v_call: TRBV7-9
j_call: TRBJ2-3
cdr3_aa: CASSTAATDTQYF

v_call: TRBV5-1
j_call: TRBJ2-3
cdr3_aa: CASSLEDRVSTDTQYF

v_call: TRBV7-2
j_call: TRBJ2-6
cdr3_aa: CASSQLAGGRAPGANVLTF

v_call: TRBV6-2/TRBV6-3
j_call: TRBJ2-1
cdr3_aa: CVSTSLLLTGVGYNEQFF

v_call: TRBV20-1
j_call: TRBJ2-7
cdr3_aa: CSAITGKVYEQYF

v_call: TRBV11-2
j_call: TRBJ2-7
cdr3_aa: CASSLSGTSGSYEQYF

v_call: TRBV7-2
j_call: TRBJ2-7
cdr3_aa: CASSQRTGGLLYEQYF

v_call: TRBV29-1
j_call: TRBJ1-2
cdr3_aa: CSVVSLLEGYTF

v_call: TRBV20-1
j_call: TRBJ1-2
cdr3_aa: CSAKYYRENAYGYTF

v_call: TRBV28
j_call: TRBJ2-4
cdr3_aa: CASSFRTREAKNIQYF

v_call: TRBV29-1
j_call: TRBJ1-2
cdr3_aa: CSVEGTPLANYGYTF

v_call: TRBV5-1
j_call: TRBJ2-7
cdr3_aa: CASSLVGSTYEQYF